A selection of T cell receptor beta chains follows, all from one sample in a study of blood T cell repertoires in COVID-19. Repertoires were generated with immunoSEQ multiplex PCR, while TCRdb's copy carries only in-frame clones and drops some. The sample lists 170,000 or so clones, 89% seen once, with less than 2% in the top ten. Sequenced: peripheral blood. The source is a young man who had recovered from COVID-19. Both conserved end residues are part of each CDR3. D genes are given only for firm matches. Not every row has a clone size; where given, it reads once, few, many or a size class.

size,D,J,V,DNA,CDR3
NA,TRBD1,TRBJ2-7,TRBV28,TGTGCCAGCAGACTTAGGGGGACAGTCTCCTACGAGCAGTACTTC,CASRLRGTVSYEQYF
NA,TRBD2,TRBJ2-4,TRBV2,TGTGCCAGCAGGACCCGGACTAGCGGGGTATCGGACTTC,CASRTRTSGVSDF
once,NA,TRBJ1-6,TRBV4-1,TGCGCCAGCAGCCAAGTGGAACAGGGATCCTCACCCCTCCACTTT,CASSQVEQGSSPLHF
NA,TRBD1,TRBJ2-7,TRBV10-3,TGTGCCATCAGTGAAGGGTTAGGCAGGGGGCGCGAGCAGTACTTC,CAISEGLGRGREQYF
few,NA,TRBJ1-3,TRBV2,TGTGCCAGCAGTGAACAGGGCGGAAACACCATATATTTT,CASSEQGGNTIYF
NA,NA,TRBJ2-7,TRBV29-1,TGCAGCGCCCGGGACTGGAGCGTAAGGGAGCAGTACTTC,CSARDWSVREQYF
NA,NA,TRBJ2-2,TRBV19,TGTGCCAGTAGTATTATTACAGGGAACACCGGGGAGCTGTTTTTT,CASSIITGNTGELFF
NA,NA,TRBJ2-5,TRBV19,TGTGCCAGTAGTAGATCCATTAGAGACCAAGAGACCCAGTACTTC,CASSRSIRDQETQYF
NA,NA,TRBJ2-1,TRBV29-1,TGCAGCGCTGAAAGGGGCATCAACAATGAGCAGTTCTTC,CSAERGINNEQFF
NA,TRBD1,TRBJ2-3,TRBV6-2/TRBV6-3,TGTGCCAGCAGTCCATCTGGGACAGGGGCAGATACGCAGTATTTT,CASSPSGTGADTQYF
NA,NA,TRBJ2-1,TRBV12-3/TRBV12-4,TGTGCCAGCAGTTTAGACTCATACAATGAGCAGTTCTTC,CASSLDSYNEQFF
NA,NA,TRBJ2-7,TRBV10-3,TGTGCCATCAGTGTTTTGGAGGGGGGGTACGAGCAGTACTTC,CAISVLEGGYEQYF
NA,TRBD1,TRBJ1-1,TRBV5-4,TGTGCCAGCAGCCGGGGACAGATGAACACTGAAGCTTTCTTT,CASSRGQMNTEAFF
NA,NA,TRBJ2-5,TRBV6-5,TGTGCCAGCAACACCCTGGGGGGAGCAGAGACCCAGTACTTC,CASNTLGGAETQYF
once,TRBD1,TRBJ1-4,TRBV28,TGTGCCAGCAGTTCCTCCGGGACAGGGGATGAAAAACTGTTTTTT,CASSSSGTGDEKLFF
NA,TRBD1,TRBJ1-5,TRBV2,TGTGCCAGCAGTTTGGACAGGGGTTACAATCAGCCCCAGCATTTT,CASSLDRGYNQPQHF
NA,TRBD1,TRBJ1-1,TRBV30,TGTGCCTCTTCTCTCGGGACAGCCACCCTTTTT,CASSLGTATLF
NA,TRBD1,TRBJ2-1,TRBV10-3,TGTGCCATCAGGCCATGGGGACAGGGCCATGAGCAGTTCTTC,CAIRPWGQGHEQFF
NA,TRBD1,TRBJ2-7,TRBV19,TGTGCCAGTAGTAAATCGGGACAGGGACGTGGGGAGCAGTACTTC,CASSKSGQGRGEQYF
NA,NA,TRBJ2-5,TRBV29-1,TGCAGCGTTGAACGGGGGACCCCCCTGGGGGAGACCCAGTACTTC,CSVERGTPLGETQYF
NA,TRBD1,TRBJ2-5,TRBV7-2,TGTGCCAGCGCGCCGGACAGGGGCCAAGAGACCCAGTACTTC,CASAPDRGQETQYF
NA,TRBD2,TRBJ2-5,TRBV14,TGTGCCAGCAGCCAGACTAGCGGGACTTGGGAGACCCAGTACTTC,CASSQTSGTWETQYF
NA,NA,TRBJ2-7,TRBV19,TGTGCCAGTAGTATTTACTTCGGGGCCAGGGGAGAATACGAGCAGTACTTC,CASSIYFGARGEYEQYF
NA,NA,TRBJ2-1,TRBV5-1,TGCGCCAGCAGCTTTGAGGCGGGACGCCTCTCCTACAATGAGCAGTTCTTC,CASSFEAGRLSYNEQFF
NA,NA,TRBJ2-6,TRBV4-3,TGCGCCACCTCACTTTACTCTGGGGCCAACGTCCTGACTTTC,CATSLYSGANVLTF
NA,NA,TRBJ1-2,TRBV4-3,TGCGCCAGCAGCCAAGAGCTGTCCAGGGTAGGCTATGGCTACACCTTC,CASSQELSRVGYGYTF
NA,TRBD1,TRBJ1-1,TRBV27,TGTGCCAGCAGTTTATCTGGGACAGGGTACCTACCTAGCACTGAAGCTTTCTTT,CASSLSGTGYLPSTEAFF
few,NA,TRBJ2-6,TRBV3-1/TRBV3-2,TGTGCCAGCAGCCGAAACAGTGGAGGGGCCAACGTCCTGACTTTC,CASSRNSGGANVLTF
NA,NA,TRBJ1-1,TRBV28,TGTGCCAGCAGTTCATGGGGCGACACTGAAGCTTTCTTT,CASSSWGDTEAFF
NA,NA,TRBJ2-5,TRBV6-2/TRBV6-3,TGTGCCAGCAGTTACTTTAGGGGCCAAGAGACCCAGTACTTC,CASSYFRGQETQYF
NA,TRBD2,TRBJ2-3,TRBV9,TGTGCCAGCAGCGCGGCGAGCGGGAGGGCCAGTACAGATACGCAGTATTTT,CASSAASGRASTDTQYF